This record looks at one T cell receptor beta chain sequence and its context. There is no known antigen for this receptor. Within one base of it there is no much larger clone, and no base qualities were kept. This sample is drawn from a study of blood T cell repertoires in COVID-19 (TCRdb year 2020). With regard to the full study: Samples covering the acute and convalescent phases of COVID-19 were provided by collaborators in the United States, Italy and Spain. Nearly every sample came with metadata listing a de-identified subject ID, COVID-19 status, age in years and sex. The samples were drawn from two sources: the first 160 participants of the ongoing ImmuneRACE study, and 1,000 to 1,500 subjects contributed by 6 global collaborators. Deeply sampled blood TCRbeta repertoires from subjects exposed to, actively infected with, or recovered from COVID-19 were included in the dataset. The material from the prospective study consisted of cDNA or gDNA derived from T cells, B-cell-depleted T cells, or PBMCs. Where available, HLA class I and class II types were taken from metadata supplied by the sample provider and were not determined by assay-based typing. The repertoires were released in a freely available public database meant as a resource for research on the immune response to SARS-CoV-2.

TCRbeta CDR3 regions were amplified from genomic DNA using the immunoSEQ Assay, a bias-controlled multiplex PCR. Turning to the authors' computational methods: The number of nucleated cells in each sample was estimated from the amplification of reference gene primers within the assay. Sequence reads were collapsed and filtered to measure the absolute abundance of every unique TCRbeta CDR3 rearrangement. For each sample, productive Simpson clonality was calculated as the square root of Simpson's diversity index across productive rearrangements. TCRdb retrieved this table from immuneACCESS and kept in-frame rearrangements only. Not all clones are present; in checked studies, unresolved V genes account for under half, and no reason is known for the remainder. The V and J calls and clone size were taken over from that table, and D and trimming were inferred from the DNA. The sample table lists 200,000 to 300,000 clones, approximately 90% of them with a count of one. 1% to 1.5% of the sample is held by the ten biggest clonotypes.

Trimming removed 4 bases from V and 1 base from J, leaving 7 bases between the germline ends. Counted from cysteine to phenylalanine, this CDR3 has 13 amino acids. The entry retains the CDR3 DNA only, 39 bases that are in frame from base 1. CDR1 and CDR2 (SGHRS, YFSETQ) derive from the germline V gene. The research as a whole found: The quantity of clinical and demographic metadata differed by source and by participant and was supplied without curation.

Enrolling through a virtual design, the prospective study's participants ranged in age from roughly 18 to 95 years and lived across about two dozen United States geographic areas. In the prospective study, participants were assigned to cohorts based on the clinical history participants reported in a screening survey and a study questionnaire. Each participant in the prospective study had whole blood, serum and a nasopharyngeal or oropharyngeal swab collected by mobile phlebotomists. Over a roughly two-month period, participants in the prospective study had the option of providing additional blood draws and questionnaires. Blood samples from the prospective study were shipped frozen or at room temperature prior to DNA extraction.

Sequenced material: PBMCs or T cells enriched from blood (not recorded which). The chain couples TRBV5-1 to TRBJ2-3; too little of a D gene remains to name it. The TCR originated in a middle-aged woman with acute COVID-19. This receptor has the CDR3 CASSLRGTDTQYF. The sequenced DNA: TGCGCCAGCAGCCTAAGAGGCACAGATACGCAGTATTTT.